This T cell receptor beta chain derives from a study of CD8 T cells in Susac syndrome. RNA in amounts of roughly 0.5 to 1 ug was reverse transcribed with random hexamers. Amplification of TCR beta CDR3 across 54 Vbeta and 13 Jbeta was performed with immunoSEQ multiplex PCR. TCRdb re-analysed the immunoSEQ multiplex PCR reads in MiXCR, keeping a single row per CDR3 protein. The repertoire includes some 130,000 distinct CDR3 sequences, roughly 94% of them detected once, and roughly 0.2% sits in the top ten. V was pared by 4 bases and J by 5 bases, with 6 bases of the junction left unmatched. CDR1 is PRHDT and CDR2 is FYEKMQ in the germline V gene (reference sequence). CDR3 length: 14 amino acids.

The gene calls are TRBV13 and TRBJ2-7; 9 bases match TRBD1. The clonotype comes from a human donor with Susac syndrome. Sequences were obtained from CD8+ T cells from PBMCs. The CDR3 here is CASSSGTGIDEQYF. The CDR3 nucleotides read TGTGCCAGCAGCTCCGGGACAGGGATCGACGAGCAGTACTTC.